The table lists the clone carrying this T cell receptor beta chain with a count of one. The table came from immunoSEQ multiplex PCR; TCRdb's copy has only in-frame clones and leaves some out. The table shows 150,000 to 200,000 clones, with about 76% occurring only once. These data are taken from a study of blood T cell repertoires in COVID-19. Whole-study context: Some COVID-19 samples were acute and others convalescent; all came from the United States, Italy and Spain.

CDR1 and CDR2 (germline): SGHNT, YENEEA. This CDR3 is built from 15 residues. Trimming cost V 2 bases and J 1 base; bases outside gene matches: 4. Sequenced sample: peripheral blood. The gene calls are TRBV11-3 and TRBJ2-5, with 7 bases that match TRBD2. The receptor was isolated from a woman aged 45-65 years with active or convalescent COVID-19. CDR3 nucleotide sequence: TGTGCCAGCAGCTTATGGGGGGGGGTCCAAGAGACCCAGTACTTC. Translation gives CASSLWGGVQETQYF.